The 19 T cell receptor beta chains in this list originate from one sample, sequenced in a study of siplizumab effects on memory and regulatory T cells. The protocol was immunoSEQ multiplex PCR, while the TCRdb copy is restricted to in-frame clones and leaves out a portion. This table holds around 100,000 clones, approximately 91% found once. The sequencing input was CD4+ T cells sorted from blood. The receptors here all came from a human donor in good health.

The chain joins TRBV18 to TRBJ1-4; the match to TRBD1 covers 8 bases. Germline-derived CDR1 and CDR2 are KGHSH and LQKENI. CDR3 length equals 16 residues. The ends lost 6 bases at V and 4 bases at J; junction bases unmatched: 10. CDR3 DNA sequence: TGTGCCAGCTCTTCCGGACAGGGCTTCATTAATGAAAAACTGTTTTTT. As protein: CASSSGQGFINEKLFF.

The V call is TRBV5-4, the J call TRBJ1-4; D gene unclear. Trimming pared 1 base from V and 2 bases from J, leaving 12 bases between. CDR3 length: 16 residues. Germline loops: CDR1 SGHNT, CDR2 YYREEE (reference sequence). Here the CDR3 reads CASSLTARATNEKLFF. As DNA, the CDR3 is TGTGCCAGCAGCTTGACAGCAAGGGCCACTAATGAAAAACTGTTTTTT.

V usage is TRBV4-1 and J usage is TRBJ1-5; D not certain. V lost 3 bases and J lost 4, with 10 bases in between. CDR1 and CDR2 from the germline V gene are MGHRA and YSYEKL. This CDR3 comprises 14 residues. The CDR3 bases are TGCGCCAGCAGCCAGTTAGGTCTTAATCAGCCCCAGCATTTT. The encoded protein is CASSQLGLNQPQHF.

The chain joins TRBV7-3 to TRBJ2-1; D is possibly TRBD1 or TRBD2 (5 bases each). V was shortened by 1 base and J by 10 bases, with 11 bases between the two germline ends. CDR1 and CDR2 from the germline V gene are SGHTA and FQGTGA. The CDR3 extends over 13 amino acids. The CDR3 nucleotides read TGTGCCAGCAGCTTAAGGGTTGGGGACGAGCAGTTCTTC. It encodes CASSLRVGDEQFF.

The chain combines TRBV25-1 with TRBJ2-5; 10 bases align to TRBD1. Trimming cost V 4 bases and J 4 bases; bases outside gene matches: 12. Germline loops: CDR1 MGHDK, CDR2 SYGVNS. The CDR3 loop spans 17 amino acids. The chain's CDR3 is CASSGFPGTGDGETQYF. The DNA for the CDR3 is TGTGCCAGCAGTGGCTTCCCCGGGACAGGGGATGGAGAGACCCAGTACTTC.

V and J are TRBV29-1 and TRBJ1-5; the D gene is possibly TRBD1 (6 bases). Germline V CDR1 and CDR2: SQVTM, ANQGSEA. Trimming left V 6 bases short and J 7 bases short, with 16 bases between. The CDR3 runs 13 residues. The CDR3 DNA sequence: TGCAGCGTGGGGGGGGGCGCGGGGCAGCCCCAGCATTTT. Protein sequence: CSVGGGAGQPQHF.

V is TRBV28 and J is TRBJ2-1; 7 nucleotides align to TRBD1. V shed 2 bases and J 0 bases; nucleotides not matched to a gene: 10. From germline, CDR1 is MDHEN and CDR2 SYDVKM. This CDR3 is built from 18 residues. In nucleotides, the CDR3 is TGTGCCAGCAGTTTAGAGGGGGCCCCCCGCAGCTCCTACAATGAGCAGTTCTTC. As protein: CASSLEGAPRSSYNEQFF.

The chain uses TRBV5-1 and TRBJ2-1; D is unresolved. This CDR3 comprises 16 residues. The germline gives CDR1 SGHRS, CDR2 YFSETQ. V shed 0 bases and J shed 0 bases, with 10 bases lying between them. This CDR3 is CASSLEAVSSYNEQFF. The DNA of the CDR3 is TGCGCCAGCAGCTTGGAGGCAGTGAGCTCCTACAATGAGCAGTTCTTC. Together with reference TRBV5-1 and TRBJ2-1, the CDR3 gives the full variable domain: KAGVTQTPRYLIKTRGQQVTLSCSPISGHRSVSWYQQTPGQGLQFLFEYFSETQRNKGNFPGRFSGRQFSNSRSEMNVSTLELGDSALYLCASSLEAVSSYNEQFFGPGTRLTVL.

This clone was recorded only once. The chain is built from TRBV7-9 and TRBJ1-2; TRBD1 matches 8 bases. The CDR3 loop spans 11 amino acids. The V gene end was trimmed by 10 bases and the J gene end by 3 bases; junction bases not matched to a gene: 1. Germline CDR1 reads SEHNR; CDR2 reads FQNEAQ (reference sequence). The CDR3: CATGGDYGYTF. CDR3 coding DNA: TGTGCCACAGGGGGCGACTATGGCTACACCTTC.

The J gene is TRBJ1-5, the V gene TRBV19, with a tentative D call TRBD1 (6 bases). The CDR3 consists of 14 residues. In germline, CDR1 is LNHDA, CDR2 SQIVND (reference sequence). Trimming left V 7 bases short and J 1 base short, with 11 bases between. The CDR3 loop is CASMYRESNQPQHF. CDR3 in DNA: TGTGCCAGTATGTACAGGGAAAGCAATCAGCCCCAGCATTTT.

The chain carries TRBV30 and TRBJ1-1; D remains ambiguous. Trimming shortened V by 0 bases and J by 0 bases, and 8 bases separated the two germline ends. There are 14 residues in the CDR3. From germline, CDR1 is GTSNPN and CDR2 SVGIG (reference sequence). CDR3 sequence reads: CAWSVTTMNTEAFF. In DNA form, the CDR3 reads TGTGCCTGGAGTGTAACCACTATGAACACTGAAGCTTTCTTT. Using reference TRBV30 and TRBJ1-1 for the parts outside the CDR3, the full variable domain is SQTIHQWPATLVQPVGSPLSLECTVEGTSNPNLYWYRQAAGRGLQLLFYSVGIGQISSEVPQNLSASRPQDRQFILSSKKLLLSDSGFYLCAWSVTTMNTEAFFGQGTRLTVV.

V usage is TRBV27 and J usage is TRBJ1-6; no reliable D call. Per the germline V gene, CDR1 is MNHEY and CDR2 is SMNVEV (reference sequence). This CDR3 comprises 18 residues. V was cut by 2 bases and J by 6 bases, with 20 bases left in between. CDR3 loop: CASSLQTPQVTPNSPLHF. CDR3 in DNA: TGTGCCAGCAGTTTACAAACCCCACAAGTTACCCCTAATTCACCCCTCCACTTT.

This CDR3 reads CASSLGQGGTDGYTF. CDR3 bases: TGTGCCAGCAGCTTAGGACAGGGAGGGACGGATGGCTACACCTTC. This sequence joins TRBV7-9 and TRBJ1-2, with 7 bases identical to TRBD1. CDR1 SEHNR and CDR2 FQNEAQ come from the germline V gene (reference sequence). CDR3 length: 15 amino acids. The trim removed 1 base at V and 6 bases at J, leaving 8 bases unmatched.

V usage is TRBV27 and J usage is TRBJ2-7; tentative D call: TRBD2 (5 bases). The germline V gene has CDR1 MNHEY and CDR2 SMNVEV (reference sequence). This CDR3 comprises 15 residues. V gave up 2 bases and J gave up 0 bases, with 11 bases separating them. In nucleotides, the CDR3 is TGTGCCAGCAGTTTACGGGTAGGGAGCTCCTACGAGCAGTACTTC. Protein product: CASSLRVGSSYEQYF.

The chain couples TRBV18 to TRBJ1-5, with D unclear. Trimming stripped 2 bases from V and 4 bases from J, with 15 bases between. Germline CDR1 KGHSH, CDR2 LQKENI. The CDR3 loop spans 16 amino acids. The CDR3 loop reads CASSPSIVQKNQPQHF. CDR3 coding DNA: TGTGCCAGCTCACCAAGTATAGTACAGAAAAATCAGCCCCAGCATTTT.

The chain links TRBV14 to TRBJ2-2, with TRBD2 as a possible D gene (5 bases). The germline V gene has CDR1 SGHDN and CDR2 FVKESK. V shed 1 base and J shed 2 bases, with 11 bases lying between them. The CDR3 contains 16 residues. The CDR3 loop is CASSQVRGSNTGELFF. CDR3 nucleotide sequence: TGTGCCAGCAGCCAAGTACGGGGTTCCAACACCGGGGAGCTGTTTTTT. Filled out from reference TRBV14 and TRBJ2-2, the complete variable domain reads EAGVTQFPSHSVIEKGQTVTLRCDPISGHDNLYWYRRVMGKEIKFLLHFVKESKQDESGMPNNRFLAERTGGTYSTLKVQPAELEDSGVYFCASSQVRGSNTGELFFGEGSRLTVL.

This clone has only a few counts. The chain uses TRBV12-5 and TRBJ2-7; perhaps TRBD1 as D (6 bases). CDR3 length: 16 residues. Per germline, CDR1 LGHNT and CDR2 FRNRAP. V was pared by 4 bases and J by 4 bases, with 20 bases between. CDR3 nucleotides: TGTGCTAGTGGTTCACCCTCCGGGACACGAAGGTACGAGCAGTACTTC. It is translated as CASGSPSGTRRYEQYF.

The gene calls are TRBV9 and TRBJ2-3, with D unclear. The CDR3 totals 12 residues. Between the trimmed V and J ends, which lost 2 bases and 0 bases, there was a span of 1 base. CDR1 SGDLS and CDR2 YYNGEE come from the germline V gene. This chain's CDR3 is CASSVSTDTQYF. DNA of the CDR3: TGTGCCAGCAGCGTTAGCACAGATACGCAGTATTTT.

The chain combines TRBV5-1 with TRBJ1-1; D is possibly TRBD1 (5 bases). Germline loops: CDR1 SGHRS, CDR2 YFSETQ. This CDR3 has 14 amino acids. V gave up 0 bases and J gave up 6 bases, with 12 bases separating them. Here the CDR3 DNA reads TGCGCCAGCAGCTTGGTTGGCACGACAGCTGAAGCTTTCTTT. Translated: CASSLVGTTAEAFF.